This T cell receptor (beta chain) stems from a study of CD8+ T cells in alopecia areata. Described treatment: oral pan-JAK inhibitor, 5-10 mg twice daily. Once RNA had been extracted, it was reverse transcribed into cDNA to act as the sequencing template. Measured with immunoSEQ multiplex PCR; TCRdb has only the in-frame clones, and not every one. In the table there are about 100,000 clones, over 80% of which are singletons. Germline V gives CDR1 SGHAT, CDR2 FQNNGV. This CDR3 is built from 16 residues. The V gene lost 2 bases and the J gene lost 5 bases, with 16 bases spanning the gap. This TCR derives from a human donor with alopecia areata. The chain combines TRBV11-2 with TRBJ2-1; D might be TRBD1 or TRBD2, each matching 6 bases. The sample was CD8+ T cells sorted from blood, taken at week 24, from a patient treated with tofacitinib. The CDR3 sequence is CASSLFRGPGDNEQFF. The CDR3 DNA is TGTGCCAGCAGCTTATTTCGGGGGCCGGGGGACAATGAGCAGTTCTTC.